The clone carrying this T cell receptor beta chain appeared a few times. The antigen is undetermined. The data derive from a study of T-cell reconstitution after alpha-beta-depleted transplantation in children. General observations from the study: Newly produced T cells mostly provided counts and TCRbeta diversity after one year, as hyperexpanded clones declined. At around two months after transplant, the alpha-beta T cells were reportedly derived from several hundred expanded clones that came from non-depleted graft cells.

Construction of the TCRbeta library involved unique molecular identifiers. Each CDR3 protein gets one entry after TCRdb re-called the PCR reads with MiXCR. The repertoire consists of around 960,000 distinct CDR3 sequences, with about 29% occurring once and the leading ten covering roughly 28%. Germline trimming cut 5 bases from V and 3 bases from J; bases unmatched to any gene: 13. The CDR3 has 16 amino acids. CDR1 is MGHRA, CDR2 YSYEKL, per germline. This TCR was sampled from a boy under two years old who had a stem cell transplant for SCID, so the T cells may come from the graft donor. This rearrangement joins TRBV4-1 to TRBJ2-7; TRBD1 matches 7 bases. This material consisted of PBMCs, mostly from graft donor cells, taken 360 days after TCRalphabeta/CD19-depleted stem cell transplant. CDR3 residues: CASSTGRDSDHYEQYF. The DNA of the CDR3 is TGCGCCAGCAGCACAGGTCGGGACAGCGACCACTACGAGCAGTACTTC.